This paragraph covers one T cell receptor (beta chain) sequence. Antigen: not known. These data come from a study of OX40 agonist ivuxolimab in advanced cancers. For the study at large: Prior anti-PD-1, anti-PD-L1 or anti-CTLA-4 therapy was allowed; 40% to 50% had some. Partial response was recorded in three patients: one hepatocellular carcinoma and two cutaneous melanoma cases.

The study, taken as a whole, reports: The antigen specificity of the peripheral T cells (those that were expanded) was not determined. Certain nonresponders additionally had low normalized T-cell clonal expansion.

Sequencing used immunoSEQ multiplex PCR; TCRdb keeps in-frame clones, though not all of them. Altogether about 53,000 clones are present, 70% to 85% being singletons, with the ten largest covering more than 1.4%. The CDR3 runs to 13 residues. With 10 bases removed from V and 2 bases from J, the gap between germline ends came to 14 bases. The germline V gene has CDR1 MNHEY and CDR2 SVGAGI. The starting material was CD4+ or CD8+ T cells sorted from blood, obtained in a trial of the OX40 agonist ivuxolimab. The J gene is TRBJ1-2, the V gene TRBV6-5; TRBD1 might be the D (5 bases). This receptor was identified in an adult with an advanced solid tumor such as melanoma, head and neck, liver or kidney cancer. CDR3 sequence (DNA): TGTGCCACGTATTCGACAGCGAACTATGGCTACACCTTC. Translated: CATYSTANYGYTF.